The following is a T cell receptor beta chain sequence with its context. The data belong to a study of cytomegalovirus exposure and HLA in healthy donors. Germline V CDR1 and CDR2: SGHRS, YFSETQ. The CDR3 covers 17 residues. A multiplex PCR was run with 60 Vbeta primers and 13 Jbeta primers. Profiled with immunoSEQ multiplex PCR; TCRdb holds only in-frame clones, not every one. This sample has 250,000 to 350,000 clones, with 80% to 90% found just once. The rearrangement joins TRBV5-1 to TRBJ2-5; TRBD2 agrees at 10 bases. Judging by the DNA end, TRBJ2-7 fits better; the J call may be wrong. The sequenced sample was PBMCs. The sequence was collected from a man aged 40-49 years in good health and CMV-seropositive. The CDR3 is CASSPYVAGLAAYEQYF. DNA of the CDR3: TGCGCCAGCAGCCCCTACGTTGCAGGACTAGCGGCTTACGAGCAGTACTTC.